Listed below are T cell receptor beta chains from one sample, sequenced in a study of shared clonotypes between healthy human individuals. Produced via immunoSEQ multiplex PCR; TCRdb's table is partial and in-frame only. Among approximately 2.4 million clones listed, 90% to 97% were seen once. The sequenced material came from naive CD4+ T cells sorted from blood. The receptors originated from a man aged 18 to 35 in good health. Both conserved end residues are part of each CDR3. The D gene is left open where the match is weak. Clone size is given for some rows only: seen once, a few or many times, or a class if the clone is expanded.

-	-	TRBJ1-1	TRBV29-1	CSVGREGMNTEAFF	TGCAGCGTTGGACGGGAGGGCATGAACACTGAAGCTTTCTTT
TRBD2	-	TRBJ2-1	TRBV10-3	CAISESFLAGHYNEQFF	TGTGCCATCAGTGAGTCTTTTCTAGCGGGCCATTACAATGAGCAGTTCTTC
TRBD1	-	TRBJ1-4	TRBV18	CASSQGTVNEKLFF	TGTGCCAGCTCACAAGGGACAGTAAATGAAAAACTGTTTTTT
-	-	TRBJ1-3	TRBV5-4	CASSLGQASGNTIYF	TGTGCCAGCAGCTTGGGGCAGGCCTCTGGAAACACCATATATTTT
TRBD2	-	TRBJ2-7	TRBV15	CATSRDIPSLGLAGGTYEQYF	TGTGCCACCAGCAGAGATATCCCCTCCCTGGGACTAGCGGGAGGGACCTACGAGCAGTACTTC
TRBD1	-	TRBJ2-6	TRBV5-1	CASSRGTGGAGANVLTF	TGCGCCAGCAGCCGCGGGACAGGGGGCGCAGGGGCCAACGTCCTGACTTTC
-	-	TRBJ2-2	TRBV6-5	CASSYDGGVNTGELFF	TGTGCCAGCAGTTACGACGGCGGAGTGAACACCGGGGAGCTGTTTTTT
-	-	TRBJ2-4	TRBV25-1	CASSELSGAKNIQYF	TGTGCCAGCAGTGAATTGTCGGGGGCCAAAAACATTCAGTACTTC
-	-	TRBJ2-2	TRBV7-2	CASSLEGSVAGELFF	TGTGCCAGCAGCTTAGAAGGATCCGTGGCCGGGGAGCTGTTTTTT
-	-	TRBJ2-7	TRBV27	CASSLYYEQYF	TGTGCCAGCAGTTTATACTACGAGCAGTACTTC
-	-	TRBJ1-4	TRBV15	CATSRVQTGKKLFF	TGTGCCACCAGCAGAGTCCAAACAGGAAAAAAACTGTTTTTT
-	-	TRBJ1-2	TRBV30	CAWSRGRYGYTF	TGTGCCTGGAGTCGAGGCCGCTATGGCTACACCTTC
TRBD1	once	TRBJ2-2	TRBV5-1	CASSPAGTGGRMDTGELFF	TGCGCCAGCAGCCCTGCCGGGACAGGGGGCCGGATGGACACCGGGGAGCTGTTTTTT
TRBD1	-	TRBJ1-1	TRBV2	CASREDRGRTNEAFF	TGTGCCAGCAGGGAGGACAGGGGGCGGACGAATGAAGCTTTCTTT
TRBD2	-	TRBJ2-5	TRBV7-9	CASSFISRGGRAPETQYF	TGTGCCAGCAGCTTTATCAGCCGCGGCGGGAGGGCCCCGGAGACCCAGTACTTC
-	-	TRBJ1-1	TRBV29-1	CSVDRTGNTEAFF	TGCAGCGTTGATAGGACGGGGAACACTGAAGCTTTCTTT
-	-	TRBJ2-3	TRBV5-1	CASSLEGDLTQYF	TGCGCCAGCTCCCTAGAGGGGGATTTGACGCAGTATTTT
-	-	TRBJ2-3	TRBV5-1	CASSLDRDFRGDTQYF	TGCGCCAGCAGTTTAGACAGGGACTTCCGTGGAGATACGCAGTATTTT
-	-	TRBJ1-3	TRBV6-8	CASSYSWEDTIYF	TGTGCCAGCAGTTACTCATGGGAGGACACCATATATTTT
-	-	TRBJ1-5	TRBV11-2	CASSLGLTGGQPQHF	TGTGCCAGCAGCTTAGGACTCACGGGAGGCCAGCCCCAGCATTTT
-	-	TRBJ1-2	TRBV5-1	CASSVGSYGYTF	TGCGCCAGCAGCGTTGGTTCCTATGGCTACACCTTC
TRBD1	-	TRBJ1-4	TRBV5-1	CASSLAGQYNEKLFF	TGCGCCAGCAGCTTGGCGGGACAGTATAATGAAAAACTGTTTTTT
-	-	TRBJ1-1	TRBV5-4	CASTNDRNTEAFF	TGTGCCAGCACCAATGACAGGAACACTGAAGCTTTCTTT
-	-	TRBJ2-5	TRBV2	CASSQGLETQYF	TGTGCCAGCAGCCAGGGTTTAGAGACCCAGTACTTC
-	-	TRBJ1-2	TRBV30	CAWIQTGLYGYTF	TGTGCCTGGATCCAAACAGGTCTCTATGGCTACACCTTC
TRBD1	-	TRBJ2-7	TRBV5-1	CASSLDPGGYEQYF	TGCGCCAGCAGCTTGGATCCAGGGGGCTACGAGCAGTACTTC
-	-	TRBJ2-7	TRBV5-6	CASSFGGSIKYEQYF	TGTGCCAGCAGCTTCGGGGGTAGCATTAAATACGAGCAGTACTTC
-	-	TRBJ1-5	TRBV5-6	CASSFGQINQPQHF	TGTGCCAGCAGCTTTGGTCAGATCAATCAGCCCCAGCATTTT
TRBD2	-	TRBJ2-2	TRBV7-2	CASSLGAGGFGVRGELFF	TGTGCCAGCAGCTTAGGAGCGGGAGGTTTTGGAGTTCGGGGGGAGCTGTTTTTT
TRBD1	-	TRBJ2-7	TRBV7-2	CASSRGQGASYEQYF	TGTGCCAGCAGCCGGGGACAGGGCGCCTCCTACGAGCAGTACTTC
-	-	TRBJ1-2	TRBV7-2	CASSFYSAYGYTF	TGTGCCAGCAGCTTTTATTCAGCTTATGGCTACACCTTC
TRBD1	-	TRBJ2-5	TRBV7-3	CASSSGQAGTQYF	TGTGCCAGCAGCTCGGGACAGGCGGGGACCCAGTACTTC
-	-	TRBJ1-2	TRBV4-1	CASSQDPGTLYGYTF	TGCGCCAGCAGCCAAGATCCCGGGACCCTCTATGGCTACACCTTC
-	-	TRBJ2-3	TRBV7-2	CASRSSGTDTQYF	TGTGCCAGCAGGAGTAGTGGCACAGATACGCAGTATTTT
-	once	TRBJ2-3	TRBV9	CASSVVGRIDTDTQYF	TGTGCCAGCAGCGTAGTGGGGAGAATAGACACAGATACGCAGTATTTT
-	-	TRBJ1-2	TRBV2	CASSDMKGSYGYTF	TGTGCCAGCAGTGATATGAAAGGGAGCTATGGCTACACCTTC
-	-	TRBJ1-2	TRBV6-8	CASSLDNYGYTF	TGTGCCAGCAGTTTAGATAACTATGGCTACACCTTC
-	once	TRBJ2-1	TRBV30	CAWTMTAGRTQFF	TGTGCCTGGACTATGACGGCAGGGAGAACTCAGTTCTTC
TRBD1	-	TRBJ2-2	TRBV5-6	CASSLPGGNTGELFF	TGTGCCAGCAGCTTGCCAGGGGGAAACACCGGGGAGCTGTTTTTT
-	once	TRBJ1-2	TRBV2	CASSSGNYGYTF	TGTGCCAGTTCATCGGGCAACTATGGCTACACCTTC
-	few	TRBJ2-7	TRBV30	CAWGAKNYEQYF	TGTGCCTGGGGAGCAAAAAACTACGAGCAGTACTTC
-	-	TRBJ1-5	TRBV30	CAYRAGGLGNQPQHF	TGTGCCTACAGAGCTGGGGGGCTCGGCAATCAGCCCCAGCATTTT
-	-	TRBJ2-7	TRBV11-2	CASSLVGTTYEQYF	TGTGCCAGCAGCTTGGTGGGAACCACCTACGAGCAGTACTTC
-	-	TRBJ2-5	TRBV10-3	CAISESERETQYF	TGTGCCATCAGTGAGTCCGAGCGAGAGACCCAGTACTTC
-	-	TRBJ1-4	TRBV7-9	CASSPTGTPNEKLFF	TGTGCCAGCAGCCCTACCGGGACTCCGAATGAAAAACTGTTTTTT
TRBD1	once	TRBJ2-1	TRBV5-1	CASSLGDRNNEQFF	TGCGCCAGCAGCTTGGGGGACAGGAACAATGAGCAGTTCTTC
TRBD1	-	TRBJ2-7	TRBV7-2	CASSSLPGTVYEQYF	TGTGCCAGCAGCTCCCTCCCGGGGACAGTTTACGAGCAGTACTTC
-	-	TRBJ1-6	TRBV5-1	CASSTAGAGGGSPLHF	TGCGCCAGCAGCACAGCCGGGGCGGGGGGCGGTTCACCCCTCCACTTT
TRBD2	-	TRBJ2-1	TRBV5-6	CASSLAGPSYNEQFF	TGTGCCAGCTCACTAGCGGGACCGTCCTACAATGAGCAGTTCTTC
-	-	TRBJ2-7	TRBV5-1	CASSSQFYEQYF	TGCGCCAGCAGCTCCCAATTCTACGAGCAGTACTTC